These 9 T cell receptor beta chains share one sample of origin, sequenced in a study of blood T cell repertoires in COVID-19. Here immunoSEQ multiplex PCR was the method, and the copy in TCRdb shows in-frame clones only, minus some. This sample yields some 260,000 clones, of which roughly 91% are seen a single time; approximately 9% belongs to the top ten. Input material: PBMCs or T cells enriched from blood (not recorded which). These receptor sequences come from a man aged 35 to 55 who had recovered from COVID-19.

V and J are TRBV15 and TRBJ2-1; perhaps TRBD1 as D (6 bases). Germline-derived CDR1 and CDR2 are LNHNV and YYDKDF (reference sequence). Trimming pared 3 bases from V and 1 base from J, leaving 22 bases between. The CDR3 runs to 19 residues. CDR3 residues: CATSRALRSTGGSYNEQFF. The CDR3 nucleotides are TGTGCCACCAGCAGGGCACTTAGATCGACAGGCGGATCCTACAATGAGCAGTTCTTC.

This chain uses TRBV18 with TRBJ2-2; tentatively, D is TRBD2 (5 bases). From germline, CDR1 is KGHSH and CDR2 LQKENI. Trimming took off 4 bases at V and 3 bases at J, with 9 bases between the two ends. This CDR3 region has 14 residues. This CDR3 reads CASSQMEDTGELFF. CDR3 coding DNA: TGTGCCAGCTCACAAATGGAGGACACCGGGGAGCTGTTTTTT.

The genes are TRBV28 and TRBJ2-5, with 7 nucleotides matching TRBD2. Trimming took 5 bases from V and 2 from J; bases not matched to a gene: 8. The CDR3 runs to 15 residues. Germline V lookup: CDR1 MDHEN, CDR2 SYDVKM. CDR3 in DNA: TGTGCCAGCAGTACAAATCCCGGGGGGCAAGAGACCCAGTACTTC. This sequence encodes CASSTNPGGQETQYF.

CDR3 nucleotide sequence: TGTGCCAGCAGCCATCAGGGTCGTGCGTTCCTAAACACTGAAGCTTTCTTT. Protein sequence: CASSHQGRAFLNTEAFF. V usage is TRBV14 and J usage is TRBJ1-1; D is possibly TRBD1 (5 bases). CDR3 length: 17 residues. Trimming left V 3 bases short and J 2 bases short, with 19 bases between. The germline CDR1 and CDR2 sequences are SGHDN and FVKESK.

This clone was counted a single time. The chain carries TRBV7-2 and TRBJ1-1, with 8 bases that match TRBD1. Germline CDR1 SGHTA, CDR2 FQGNSA. CDR3 length: 15 amino acids. Unmatched junction bases numbered 7, after V lost 4 bases and J lost 3 bases. The CDR3 protein is CASSWGTGLDTEAFF. CDR3 sequence (DNA): TGTGCCAGCAGCTGGGGGACAGGACTGGACACTGAAGCTTTCTTT.

Of note for this clone: The same CDR3 arises from other DNA sequences in this sample as well. This chain uses TRBV12-3 or TRBV12-4 with TRBJ1-3, with D uncertain. The germline V and J ends were trimmed by 1 base and 2 bases, with 3 bases remaining between them. The CDR3 spans 13 residues. CDR3 residues: CASSLGTGNTIYF. For the CDR3, the DNA is TGTGCCAGCAGTTTAGGTACTGGAAACACCATATATTTT.

In this sample, this clone turned up a few times. The CDR3: CASSSGGSNQPQHF. The DNA of the CDR3 is TGTGCCAGCAGTTCCGGGGGTAGCAATCAGCCCCAGCATTTT. This sequence joins TRBV6-5 and TRBJ1-5; perhaps TRBD1 as D (5 bases). Germline-derived CDR1 and CDR2 are MNHEY and SVGAGI. This CDR3 comprises 14 residues. With 4 bases removed from V and 0 bases from J, the gap between germline ends came to 7 bases.

This chain joins TRBV15 and TRBJ1-3, with D uncertain. The CDR3 sequence is 16 residues long. V shed 0 bases and J shed 2 bases, with 11 bases lying between them. Germline CDR1 LNHNV, CDR2 YYDKDF (reference sequence). The DNA for the CDR3 is TGTGCCACCAGCAGAGATCTAGTCGAGGCTGGAAACACCATATATTTT. Encoded protein: CATSRDLVEAGNTIYF. The variable domain in full, with the rest retrieved from reference TRBV15 and TRBJ1-3, is DAMVIQNPRYQVTQFGKPVTLSCSQTLNHNVMYWYQQKSSQAPKLLFHYYDKDFNNEADTPDNFQSRRPNTSFCFLDIRSPGLGDTAMYLCATSRDLVEAGNTIYFGEGSWLTVV.

As concerns this clone: At the DNA level, this CDR3 is encoded by other sequences in the same sample as well. V and J are TRBV7-8 and TRBJ2-2; TRBD2 agrees at 14 bases. The germline V gene encodes CDR1 SGHVS and CDR2 FQNEAQ. J gave up 5 bases and V 5 bases, and 4 bases lay outside the gene matches. The CDR3 loop spans 16 amino acids. The CDR3 loop is CASSRLAGGRTGELFF. The CDR3 bases are TGTGCCAGCAGCCGACTAGCGGGAGGGCGTACCGGGGAGCTGTTTTTT.